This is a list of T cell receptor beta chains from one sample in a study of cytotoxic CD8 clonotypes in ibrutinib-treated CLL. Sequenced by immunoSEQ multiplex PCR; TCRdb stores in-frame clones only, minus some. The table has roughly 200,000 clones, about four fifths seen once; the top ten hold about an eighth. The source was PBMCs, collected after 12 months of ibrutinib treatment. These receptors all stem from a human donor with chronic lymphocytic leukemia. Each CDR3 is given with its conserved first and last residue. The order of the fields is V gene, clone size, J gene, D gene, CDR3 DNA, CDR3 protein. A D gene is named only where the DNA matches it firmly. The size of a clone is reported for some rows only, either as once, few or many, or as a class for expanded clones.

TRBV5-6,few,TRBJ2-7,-,TGTGCCAGCAGCTTTAAAGGAACCTACGAGCAGTACTTC,CASSFKGTYEQYF
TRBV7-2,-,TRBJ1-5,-,TGTGCCAGCAGCCTGCCGGGGGGTGGCAATCAGCCCCAGCATTTT,CASSLPGGGNQPQHF
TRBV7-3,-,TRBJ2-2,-,TGTGCCAGCAGCTTAAGTTCCGGGGAGCTGTTTTTT,CASSLSSGELFF
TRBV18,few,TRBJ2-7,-,TGTGCCAGCTCACTCGACAGGACATACGAGCAGTACTTC,CASSLDRTYEQYF
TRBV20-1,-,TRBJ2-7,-,TGCAGTGCTGGGCAGGGAAACGAGCAGTACTTC,CSAGQGNEQYF
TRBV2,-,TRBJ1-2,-,TGTGCCAGCAGTGAATGGGGCCCCTTGGGCTACACCTTC,CASSEWGPLGYTF
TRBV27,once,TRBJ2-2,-,TGTGCCAGCAGCCCTACAGGGTCGAGAAACACCGGGGAGCTGTTTTTT,CASSPTGSRNTGELFF
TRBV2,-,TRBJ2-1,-,TGTGCCAGCAGTGAAGCGCTTATACTAGGCTACAATGAGCAGTTCTTC,CASSEALILGYNEQFF
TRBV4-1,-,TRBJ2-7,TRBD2,TGCGCCAGCAGCCAAGATCCCGCTAGCGGGAGCTACGAGCAGTACTTC,CASSQDPASGSYEQYF
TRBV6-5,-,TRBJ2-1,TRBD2,TGTGCCAGCAGTTGGACTAGCGGGAGGAATGAGCAGTTCTTC,CASSWTSGRNEQFF
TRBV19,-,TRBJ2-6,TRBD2,TGTGCCAGTAGTATTACCGGGACTAGCGGTGCGAGCTCTGGGGCCAACGTCCTGACTTTC,CASSITGTSGASSGANVLTF
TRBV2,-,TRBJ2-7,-,TGTGCCAGCAGTAAGAGACGACGGATTACTATCTACGAGCAGTACTTC,CASSKRRRITIYEQYF
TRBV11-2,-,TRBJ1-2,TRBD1,TGTGCCAGCAGCCGTCCCGGGACAGGGATTGGCTACACCTTC,CASSRPGTGIGYTF
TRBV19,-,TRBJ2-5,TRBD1,TGTGCCAGTAGTGTCCGACAGGGCCCCCTGGCCCAGTACTTC,CASSVRQGPLAQYF
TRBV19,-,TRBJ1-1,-,TGTGCCAGTAGTATAGGTGGAGTCATAACTGAAGCTTTCTTT,CASSIGGVITEAFF
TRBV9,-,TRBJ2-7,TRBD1,TGTGCCAGCAGCGAGGAGGACGGACAGGGATACGAGCAGTACTTC,CASSEEDGQGYEQYF
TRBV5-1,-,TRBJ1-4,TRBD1,TGCGCCAGCAAACAGGGGGCTATTAATGAAAAACTGTTTTTT,CASKQGAINEKLFF
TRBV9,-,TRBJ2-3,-,TGTGCCAGCAGCGTCCGGGACGGAAATCTAGATACGCAGTATTTT,CASSVRDGNLDTQYF
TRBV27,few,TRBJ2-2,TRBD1,TGTGCCAGCAGGGGACAGGGCGTCGCCGGGGAGCTGTTTTTT,CASRGQGVAGELFF
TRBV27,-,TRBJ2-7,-,TGTGCCAGCAGCGACTACAGAGGCTACGAGCAGTACTTC,CASSDYRGYEQYF
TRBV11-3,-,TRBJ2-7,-,TGTGCCAGCAGCTTAGGGACCTCCTACGAGCAGTACTTC,CASSLGTSYEQYF
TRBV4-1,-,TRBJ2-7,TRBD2,TGCGCCAGCAGCCGAGGACTAGCGGGACAGGGCGAGCAGTACTTC,CASSRGLAGQGEQYF
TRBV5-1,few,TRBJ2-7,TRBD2,TGCGCCAGCAGCATGGGCGGGAGTGGTTACTCCTACGAGCAGTACTTC,CASSMGGSGYSYEQYF
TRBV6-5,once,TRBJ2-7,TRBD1,TGTGCCAGCAGTCGGGCCGACAGGGATTACGAGCAGTACTTC,CASSRADRDYEQYF
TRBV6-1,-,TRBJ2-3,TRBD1,TGTGCCAGCACCCTTGACAGGGGAAGGGATACGCAGTATTTT,CASTLDRGRDTQYF
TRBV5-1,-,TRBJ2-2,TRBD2,TGCGCCAGCAGCGCTACTAGCGGGGGCCGGTCAACTACCTCCGGGGAGCTGTTTTTT,CASSATSGGRSTTSGELFF
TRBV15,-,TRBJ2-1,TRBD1,TGTGCCACCAGCAGAGATCTGGCCTCCGGGACAGGCTACAATGAGCAGTTCTTC,CATSRDLASGTGYNEQFF
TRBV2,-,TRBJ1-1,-,TGTGCCAGCAGTGAAGCGGTCGAGATGAACACTGAAGCTTTCTTT,CASSEAVEMNTEAFF
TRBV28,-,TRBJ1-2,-,TGTGCCAGCACCCTCGTCCCGACAGGAACTAACTATGGCTACACCTTC,CASTLVPTGTNYGYTF
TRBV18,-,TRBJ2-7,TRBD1,TGTGCCAGCTCACCACGGGACAGGGACCGTTACGAGCAGTACTTC,CASSPRDRDRYEQYF
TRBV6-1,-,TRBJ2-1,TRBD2,TGTGCCAGCAGGGGGACTAGCGGGATAGTGCAGTTCTTC,CASRGTSGIVQFF
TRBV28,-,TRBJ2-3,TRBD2,TGTGCCAGCGAGGCTAGCGGGACGGGAGATACGCAGTATTTT,CASEASGTGDTQYF
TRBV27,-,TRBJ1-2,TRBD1,TGTGCCAGCAGTTTATCCCAGGGGGACTATGGCTACACCTTC,CASSLSQGDYGYTF
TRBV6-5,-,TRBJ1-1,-,TGTGCCAGCGGGGGAGGGGGGAACACTGAAGCTTTCTTT,CASGGGGNTEAFF
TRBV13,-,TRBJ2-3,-,TGTGCCAGCAGCTCGGGACACGGCGAAAATACGCAGTATTTT,CASSSGHGENTQYF
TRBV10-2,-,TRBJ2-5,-,TGCGCCAGCAGTGCTTCTCTGGGGGCCCAGTACTTC,CASSASLGAQYF
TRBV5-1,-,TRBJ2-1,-,TGCGCCAGCAGCTTGGCGGGGGCCGACTACAATGAGCAGTTCTTC,CASSLAGADYNEQFF
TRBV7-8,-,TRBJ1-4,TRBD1,TGTGCCAGCAGCTCAGGACAGGGGACGGGAAAACTGTTTTTT,CASSSGQGTGKLFF
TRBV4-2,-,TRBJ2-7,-,TGTGCCAGCAGCCAAGATTGGGTGGGACGGCAGGGCTACGAGCAGTACTTC,CASSQDWVGRQGYEQYF
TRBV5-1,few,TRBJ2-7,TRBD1,TGCGCCAGCAGCCCGGTCGTGATGGACAGGGATGGCGAGCAGTACTTC,CASSPVVMDRDGEQYF
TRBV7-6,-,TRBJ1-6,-,TGTGCCAGCAGCCGTTGGGTGACACCCCTCCACTTT,CASSRWVTPLHF
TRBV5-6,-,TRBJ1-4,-,TGTGCCAGCAGCCTCAATGAAAAACTGTTTTTT,CASSLNEKLFF
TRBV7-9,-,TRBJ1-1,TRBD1,TGTGCCAGCAGCCTAGACAGGGCGGAAGCTTTCTTT,CASSLDRAEAFF
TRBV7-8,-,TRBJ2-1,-,TGTGCCAGCAGCTTAGAACGGGGGCTAGCAGGTGCATGGTTCTTC,CASSLERGLAGAWFF
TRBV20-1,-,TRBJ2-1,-,TGCAGTGCTAGAGATGTTAATGAGCAGTTCTTC,CSARDVNEQFF
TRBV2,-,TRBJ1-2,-,TGTGCCAGCAGCCAGACCCCTAACTATGGCTACACCTTC,CASSQTPNYGYTF
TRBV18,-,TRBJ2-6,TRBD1,TGTGCCAGCTCCCTGAGACAGGGGGCGGCTGGGGCCAACGTCCTGACTTTC,CASSLRQGAAGANVLTF
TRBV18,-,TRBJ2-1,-,TGTGCCAGCTCACCAGAACGGGCCGAGCAGTTCTTC,CASSPERAEQFF
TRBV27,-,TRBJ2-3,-,TGTGCCAGCAGTTTATTCTGGGGGGCATCAGATACGCAGTATTTT,CASSLFWGASDTQYF
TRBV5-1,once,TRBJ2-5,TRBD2,TGCGCCAGCTGGCGCTCACTAGCGGGGGAACAAGAGACCCAGTACTTC,CASWRSLAGEQETQYF
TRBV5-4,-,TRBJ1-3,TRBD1,TGTGCCAGCAGCCATGCGACAGGGAGGAGCTCTGGAAACACCATATATTTT,CASSHATGRSSGNTIYF
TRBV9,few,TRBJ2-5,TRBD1,TGTGCCAGCAGCGCAGGGGGCTGGGAAGAGACCCAGTACTTC,CASSAGGWEETQYF